This TCR beta chain is from a study of cytomegalovirus exposure and HLA in healthy donors. About the study: Out of 398 genotyped donors, about 80% belonged to the Caucasian-associated ancestry cluster.

CDR1 is SGHNT, CDR2 YYREEE, per germline (reference sequence). V was clipped by 2 bases and J by 0 bases, with 12 bases between them. The length of the CDR3 is 15 residues. The PCR ran on 60 Vbeta and 13 Jbeta primers. Libraries were prepared by immunoSEQ multiplex PCR; TCRdb keeps only in-frame clonotypes and omits some of them. The table includes over 130,000 clones, over 75% detected once. With regard to this clone: Its antigen is undetermined.

General observations from the study: CMV serostatus was the sole immune exposure information available. The authors reported that TCR beta sequences could predict HLA-A and HLA-B alleles. These predictions were accurate for most subjects in the first cohort. It was around 160 TCR beta chains that were listed as cytomegalovirus-associated.

This chain connects TRBV5-4 to TRBJ2-7; possible D gene TRBD1, 5 bases. What was sequenced was PBMCs. This clonotype originated in a woman aged 40 to 50 in good health and CMV-seronegative. The DNA for the CDR3 is TGTGCCAGCAGCTTAGGGGTCGGCCCCTCCTACGAGCAGTACTTC. This gives the protein CASSLGVGPSYEQYF. Based on the CDR3 plus reference TRBV5-4 and TRBJ2-7, the full variable domain is ETGVTQSPTHLIKTRGQQVTLRCSSQSGHNTVSWYQQALGQGPQFIFQYYREEENGRGNFPPRFSGLQFPNYSSELNVNALELDDSALYLCASSLGVGPSYEQYFGPGTRLTVT.